A single sample is the source of the 6 T cell receptor beta chains below, sequenced in a study of blood T cell repertoires in COVID-19. Generated by immunoSEQ multiplex PCR, the TCRdb table keeps only in-frame clones and is missing some. This table has some 100,000 clones, roughly 80% appearing once. The source material was peripheral blood. The receptors were sampled from a man in his sixties with acute or convalescent COVID-19.

The chain has TRBV20-1 and TRBJ2-7, with 11 positions matching TRBD2. CDR1 DFQATT and CDR2 SNEGSKA come from the germline V gene (reference sequence). The CDR3 is 14 residues long. V lost 3 bases, J lost 6 bases, and 7 bases stayed unmatched. As DNA, the CDR3 is TGCAGTGCTAGTCTGTTGCTAGCGGGGGGCGAGCAGTACTTC. This sequence encodes CSASLLLAGGEQYF.

This clone was observed a few times. The CDR3 DNA reads as TGTGCCAGCAGCCTTCCGGGAGGCTCCTACGAGCAGTACTTC. Translation gives CASSLPGGSYEQYF. V is TRBV13 and J is TRBJ2-7; TRBD2 matches 7 bases. This CDR3 is 14 amino acids long. Germline CDR1 reads PRHDT; CDR2 reads FYEKMQ (reference sequence). Unmatched junction bases numbered 4, after V lost 5 bases and J lost 0 bases.

This chain joins TRBV28 and TRBJ2-4; 9 nucleotides align to TRBD1. Unmatched junction bases numbered 7, after V lost 4 bases and J lost 3 bases. Germline CDR1 reads MDHEN; CDR2 reads SYDVKM. The CDR3 has 16 residues. DNA of the CDR3: TGTGCCAGCAGTTACCCGGGACAGGGTGTCAAAAACATTCAGTACTTC. Translated, it gives CASSYPGQGVKNIQYF.

This clone was found a few times. The rearrangement joins TRBV4-1 to TRBJ1-3; weak D call: TRBD1 (5 bases). The CDR3 is 17 amino acids. V lost 0 bases and J lost 2, with 14 bases in between. Per germline, CDR1 MGHRA and CDR2 YSYEKL. DNA for the CDR3: TGCGCCAGCAGCCAAGATCCGAAAGGGGTTACTGGAAACACCATATATTTT. Amino acid sequence: CASSQDPKGVTGNTIYF.

The rearrangement uses TRBV7-9 and TRBJ2-7, with 9 bases that match TRBD2. In germline, CDR1 is SEHNR, CDR2 FQNEAQ (reference sequence). CDR3 size: 15 residues. V was clipped by 4 bases and J by 2 bases; unmatched bases: 6. Here the CDR3 DNA reads TGTGCCAGCAGCTACGATAGCGGGAGCGCCTACGAGCAGTACTTC. Translating gives CASSYDSGSAYEQYF.

This rearrangement joins TRBV6-6 to TRBJ1-5; 10 bases agree with TRBD1. The CDR3 runs 16 residues. V lost 8 bases to trimming and J lost 7 bases; unmatched junction nucleotides: 14. Germline V gene data show CDR1 as MNHNY and CDR2 as SVGAGI (reference sequence). The CDR3 region is CASAILGQGITQPQHF. CDR3 bases: TGTGCCAGCGCAATATTGGGACAGGGGATAACACAGCCCCAGCATTTT.